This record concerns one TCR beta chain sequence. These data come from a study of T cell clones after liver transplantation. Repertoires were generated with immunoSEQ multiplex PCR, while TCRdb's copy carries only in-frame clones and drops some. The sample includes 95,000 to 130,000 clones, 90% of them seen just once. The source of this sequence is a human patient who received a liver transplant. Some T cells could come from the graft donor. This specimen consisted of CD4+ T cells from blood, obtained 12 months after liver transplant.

CDR3 coding DNA: TGTGCCAGTAGTACCCCGACCGGACTAGCGGGAGTGGATACGCAGTATTTT. This encodes CASSTPTGLAGVDTQYF. The gene calls are TRBV19 and TRBJ2-3; 13 bases match TRBD2. Germline trimming cut 4 bases from V and 6 bases from J; bases unmatched to any gene: 10. CDR3 length equals 17 residues. CDR1 and CDR2 from the germline V gene are LNHDA and SQIVND (reference sequence).